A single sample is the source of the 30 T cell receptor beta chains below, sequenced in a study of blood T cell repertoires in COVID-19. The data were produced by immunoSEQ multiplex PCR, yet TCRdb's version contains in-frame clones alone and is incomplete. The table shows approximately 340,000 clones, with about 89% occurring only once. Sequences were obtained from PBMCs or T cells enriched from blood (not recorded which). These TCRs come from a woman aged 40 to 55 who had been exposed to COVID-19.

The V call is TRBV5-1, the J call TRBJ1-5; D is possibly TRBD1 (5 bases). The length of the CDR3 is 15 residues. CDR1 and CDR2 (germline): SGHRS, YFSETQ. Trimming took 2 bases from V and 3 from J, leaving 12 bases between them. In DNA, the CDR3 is TGCGCCAGCAGCTTATCAGACAGCACCAATCAGCCCCAGCATTTT. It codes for CASSLSDSTNQPQHF.

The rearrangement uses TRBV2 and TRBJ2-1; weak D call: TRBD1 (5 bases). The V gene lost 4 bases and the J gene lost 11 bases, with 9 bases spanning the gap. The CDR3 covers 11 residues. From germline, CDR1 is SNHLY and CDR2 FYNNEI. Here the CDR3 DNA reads TGTGCCAGCAGTGTACAGGTTAAGCAGTTCTTC. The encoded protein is CASSVQVKQFF.

CDR3 amino acids: CASARGGGASGNTIYF. The CDR3, as DNA: TGTGCCAGCGCACGAGGGGGGGGCGCGTCTGGAAACACCATATATTTT. V is TRBV5-5 and J is TRBJ1-3; possible D gene TRBD1, 6 bases. The CDR3 totals 16 residues. Trimming removed 7 bases at V and 1 base at J, with 18 bases between. Germline lookup yields CDR1 SGHKS and CDR2 YYEKEE (reference sequence).

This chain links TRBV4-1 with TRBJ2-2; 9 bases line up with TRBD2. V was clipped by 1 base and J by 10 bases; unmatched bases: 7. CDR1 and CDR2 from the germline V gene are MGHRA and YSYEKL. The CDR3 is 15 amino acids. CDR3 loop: CASSQGRLAVPELFF. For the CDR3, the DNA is TGCGCCAGCAGCCAAGGGAGACTAGCGGTACCGGAGCTGTTTTTT.

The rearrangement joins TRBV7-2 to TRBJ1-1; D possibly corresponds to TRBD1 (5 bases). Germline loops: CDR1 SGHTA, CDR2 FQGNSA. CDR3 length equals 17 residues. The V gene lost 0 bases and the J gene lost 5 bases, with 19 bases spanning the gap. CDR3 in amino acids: CASSLAGGGKGRTEAFF. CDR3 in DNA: TGTGCCAGCAGCTTAGCGGGCGGGGGGAAGGGGAGGACTGAAGCTTTCTTT. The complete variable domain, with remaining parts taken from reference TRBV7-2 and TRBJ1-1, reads GAGVSQSPSNKVTEKGKDVELRCDPISGHTALYWYRQSLGQGLEFLIYFQGNSAPDKSGLPSDRFSAERTGGSVSTLTIQRTQQEDSAVYLCASSLAGGGKGRTEAFFGQGTRLTVV.

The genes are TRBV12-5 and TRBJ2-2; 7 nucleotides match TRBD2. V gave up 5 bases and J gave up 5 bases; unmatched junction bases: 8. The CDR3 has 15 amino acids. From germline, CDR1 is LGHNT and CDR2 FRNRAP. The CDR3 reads CASGGRTRQTGELFF. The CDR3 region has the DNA TGTGCTAGTGGTGGCCGGACTAGACAAACCGGGGAGCTGTTTTTT.

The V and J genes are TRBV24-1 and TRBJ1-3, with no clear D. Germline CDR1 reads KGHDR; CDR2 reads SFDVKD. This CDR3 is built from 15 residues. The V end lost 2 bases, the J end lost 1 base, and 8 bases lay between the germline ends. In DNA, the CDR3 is TGTGCCACCAGTGATTCCGGGGTGTCTGGAAACACCATATATTTT. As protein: CATSDSGVSGNTIYF.

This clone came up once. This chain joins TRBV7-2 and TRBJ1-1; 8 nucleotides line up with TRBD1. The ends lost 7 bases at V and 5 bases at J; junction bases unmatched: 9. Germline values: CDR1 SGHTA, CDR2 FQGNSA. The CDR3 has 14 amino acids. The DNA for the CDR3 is TGTGCCAGCACCCGCGCACAGGGGGTAACTGAAGCTTTCTTT. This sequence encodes CASTRAQGVTEAFF.

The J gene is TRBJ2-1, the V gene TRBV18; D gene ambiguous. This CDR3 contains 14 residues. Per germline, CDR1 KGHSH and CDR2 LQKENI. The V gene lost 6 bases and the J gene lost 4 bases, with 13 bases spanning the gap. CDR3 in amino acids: CASSPTVLYNEQFF. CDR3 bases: TGTGCCAGCTCTCCTACGGTCCTTTACAATGAGCAGTTCTTC.

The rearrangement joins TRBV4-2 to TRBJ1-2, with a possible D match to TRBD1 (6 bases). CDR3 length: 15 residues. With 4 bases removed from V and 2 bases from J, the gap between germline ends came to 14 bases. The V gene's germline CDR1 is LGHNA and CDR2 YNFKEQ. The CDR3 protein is CASSRGQGANYGYTF. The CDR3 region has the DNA TGTGCCAGCAGCCGGGGGCAGGGAGCGAACTATGGCTACACCTTC.

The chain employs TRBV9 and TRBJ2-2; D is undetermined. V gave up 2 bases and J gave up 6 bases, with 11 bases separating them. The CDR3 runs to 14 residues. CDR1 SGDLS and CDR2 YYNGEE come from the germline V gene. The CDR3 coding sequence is TGTGCCAGCAGCGTGTGGCCCTCCGCCGGGGAGCTGTTTTTT. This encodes CASSVWPSAGELFF.

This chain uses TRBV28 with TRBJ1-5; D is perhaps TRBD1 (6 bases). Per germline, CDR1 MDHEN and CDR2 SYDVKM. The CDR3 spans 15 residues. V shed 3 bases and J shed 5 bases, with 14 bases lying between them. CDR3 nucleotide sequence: TGTGCCAGCAGTTTTTCCAGGGGAACTCATCAGCCCCAGCATTTT. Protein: CASSFSRGTHQPQHF.

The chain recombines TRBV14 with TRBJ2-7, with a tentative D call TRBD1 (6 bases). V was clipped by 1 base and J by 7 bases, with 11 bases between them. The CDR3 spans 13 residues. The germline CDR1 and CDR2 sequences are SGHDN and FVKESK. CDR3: CASSQVEQGEQYF. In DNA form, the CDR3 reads TGTGCCAGCAGCCAAGTCGAACAGGGAGAGCAGTACTTC.

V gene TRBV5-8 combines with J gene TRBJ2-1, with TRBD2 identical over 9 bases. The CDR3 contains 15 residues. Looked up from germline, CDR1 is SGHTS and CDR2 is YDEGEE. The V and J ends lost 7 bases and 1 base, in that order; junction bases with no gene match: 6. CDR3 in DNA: TGTGCCAGCGTGTTTAGCGGGAGTTCCTACAATGAGCAGTTCTTC. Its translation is CASVFSGSSYNEQFF.

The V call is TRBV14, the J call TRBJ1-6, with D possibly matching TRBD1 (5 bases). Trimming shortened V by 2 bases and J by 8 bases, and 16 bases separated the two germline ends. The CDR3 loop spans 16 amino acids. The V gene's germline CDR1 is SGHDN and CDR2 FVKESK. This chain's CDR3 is CASSQYPQARDSPLHF. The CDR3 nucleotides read TGTGCCAGCAGCCAATACCCACAGGCCCGAGATTCACCCCTCCACTTT.

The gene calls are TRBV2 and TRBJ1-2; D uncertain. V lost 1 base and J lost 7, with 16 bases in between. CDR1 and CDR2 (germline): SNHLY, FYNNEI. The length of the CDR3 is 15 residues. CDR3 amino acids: CASSEGSVRLAGYTF. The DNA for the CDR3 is TGTGCCAGCAGTGAAGGATCTGTCAGGTTGGCTGGCTACACCTTC.

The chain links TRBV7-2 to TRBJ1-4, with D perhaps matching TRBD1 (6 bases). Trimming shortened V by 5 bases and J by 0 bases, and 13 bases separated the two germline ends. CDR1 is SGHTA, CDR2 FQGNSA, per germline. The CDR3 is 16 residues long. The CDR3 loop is CASSPGKGATNEKLFF. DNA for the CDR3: TGTGCCAGCAGCCCCGGGAAGGGGGCAACTAATGAAAAACTGTTTTTT.

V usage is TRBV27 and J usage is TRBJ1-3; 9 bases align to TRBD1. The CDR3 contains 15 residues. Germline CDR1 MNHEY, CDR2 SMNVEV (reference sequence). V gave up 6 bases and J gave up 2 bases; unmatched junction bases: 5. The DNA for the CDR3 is TGTGCCAGCAGCCCGGGACAGGGTACTGGAAACACCATATATTTT. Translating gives CASSPGQGTGNTIYF.

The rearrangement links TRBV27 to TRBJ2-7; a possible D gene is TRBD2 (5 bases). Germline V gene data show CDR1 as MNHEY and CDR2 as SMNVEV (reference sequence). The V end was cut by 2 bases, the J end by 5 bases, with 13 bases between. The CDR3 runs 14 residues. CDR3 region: CASSLVGVGNEQYF. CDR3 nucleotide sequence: TGTGCCAGCAGTTTAGTCGGGGTGGGGAACGAGCAGTACTTC.

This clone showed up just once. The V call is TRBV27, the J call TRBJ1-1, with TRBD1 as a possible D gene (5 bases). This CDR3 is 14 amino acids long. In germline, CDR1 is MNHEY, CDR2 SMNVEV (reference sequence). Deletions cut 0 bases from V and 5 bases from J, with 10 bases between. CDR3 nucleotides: TGTGCCAGCAGTTTATCGGGGCAACGTACTGAAGCTTTCTTT. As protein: CASSLSGQRTEAFF.

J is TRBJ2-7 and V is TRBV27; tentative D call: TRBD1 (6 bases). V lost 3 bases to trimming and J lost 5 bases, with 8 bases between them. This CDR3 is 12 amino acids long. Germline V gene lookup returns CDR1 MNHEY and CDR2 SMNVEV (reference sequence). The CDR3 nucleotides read TGTGCCAGCAGTTTCCCAGGGGACGAGCAGTACTTC. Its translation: CASSFPGDEQYF.

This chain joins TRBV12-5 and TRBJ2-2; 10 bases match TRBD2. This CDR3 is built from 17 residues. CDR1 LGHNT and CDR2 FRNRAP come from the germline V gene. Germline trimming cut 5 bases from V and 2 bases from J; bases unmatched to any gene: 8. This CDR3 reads CASGPLSSGGNTGELFF. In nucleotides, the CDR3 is TGTGCTAGTGGTCCCCTCTCTAGCGGGGGAAACACCGGGGAGCTGTTTTTT.

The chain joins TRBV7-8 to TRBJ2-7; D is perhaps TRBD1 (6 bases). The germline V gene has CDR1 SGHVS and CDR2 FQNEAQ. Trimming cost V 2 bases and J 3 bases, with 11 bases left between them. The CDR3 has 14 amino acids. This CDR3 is CASSLYGQNYEQYF. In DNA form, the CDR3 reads TGTGCCAGCAGCTTATACGGACAGAACTACGAGCAGTACTTC.

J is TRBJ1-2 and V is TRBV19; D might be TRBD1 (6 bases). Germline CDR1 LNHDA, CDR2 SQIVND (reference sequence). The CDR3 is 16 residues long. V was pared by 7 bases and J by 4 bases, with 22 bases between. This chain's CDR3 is CASTSISTGKTYGYTF. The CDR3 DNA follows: TGTGCCAGTACCAGTATCAGTACAGGGAAGACCTATGGCTACACCTTC.

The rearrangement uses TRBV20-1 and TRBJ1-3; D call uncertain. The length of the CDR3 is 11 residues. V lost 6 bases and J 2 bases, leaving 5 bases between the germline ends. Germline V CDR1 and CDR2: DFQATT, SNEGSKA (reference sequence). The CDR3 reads CSAGTGNTIYF. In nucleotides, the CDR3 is TGCAGTGCCGGGACTGGAAACACCATATATTTT.

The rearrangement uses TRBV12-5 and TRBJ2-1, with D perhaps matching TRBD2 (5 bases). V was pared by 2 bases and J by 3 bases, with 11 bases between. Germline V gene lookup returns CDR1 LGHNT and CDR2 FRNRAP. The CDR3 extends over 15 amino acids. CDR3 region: CASGLSGVVYNEQFF. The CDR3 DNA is TGTGCTAGTGGTTTGTCCGGGGTCGTCTACAATGAGCAGTTCTTC.

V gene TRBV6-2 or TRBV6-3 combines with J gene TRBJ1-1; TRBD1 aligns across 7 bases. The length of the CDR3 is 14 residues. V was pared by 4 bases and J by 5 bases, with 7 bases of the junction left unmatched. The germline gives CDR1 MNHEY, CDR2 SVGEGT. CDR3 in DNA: TGTGCCAGCAGTTTACCCAGGGGGTGGACTGAAGCTTTCTTT. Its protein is CASSLPRGWTEAFF.

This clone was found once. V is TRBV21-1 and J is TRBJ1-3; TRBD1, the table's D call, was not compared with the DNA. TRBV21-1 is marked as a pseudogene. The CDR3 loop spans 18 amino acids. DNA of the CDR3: TGTGCCAGCAGCAAAGGGGAAGACAGGGCGAACTCTGGAAACACCATATATTTT. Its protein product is CASSKGEDRANSGNTIYF.

CDR3: CASSLVILAGPRDPGELFF. In DNA form, the CDR3 reads TGCGCCAGCAGCTTGGTGATCCTAGCGGGCCCCCGGGACCCCGGGGAGCTGTTTTTT. J is TRBJ2-2 and V is TRBV5-1, with 8 bases identical to TRBD2. This CDR3 is built from 19 residues. Germline CDR1 and CDR2: SGHRS and YFSETQ. J gave up 6 bases and V 0 bases, and 16 bases lay outside the gene matches.

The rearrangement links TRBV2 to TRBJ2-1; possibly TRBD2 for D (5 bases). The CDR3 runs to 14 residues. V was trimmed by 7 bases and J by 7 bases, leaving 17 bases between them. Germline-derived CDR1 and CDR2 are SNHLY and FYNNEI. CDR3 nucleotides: TGTGCCAGCAAAAGGGAGACTACCGAGAATGAGCAGTTCTTC. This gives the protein CASKRETTENEQFF.